Described below is a single T cell receptor beta chain sequence and its context. Generated by immunoSEQ multiplex PCR, the TCRdb table keeps only in-frame clones and is missing some. Counted here are fewer than 250,000 clones, about four fifths occurring once; the ten biggest clones make up 3% to 4%. This sample is drawn from a study of blood T cell repertoires in COVID-19. Germline CDR1 SGHNT, CDR2 YYREEE (reference sequence). The CDR3 covers 15 residues. Trimming stripped 9 bases from V and 4 bases from J, with 22 bases between. The sequenced material came from PBMCs or T cells enriched from blood (not recorded which). The TCR comes from a woman between 35 and 50 years old who had been exposed to COVID-19. V gene TRBV5-4 combines with J gene TRBJ1-2, with D possibly TRBD1 on 6 matching bases. The CDR3 nucleotides read TGTGCCATTGGGGAGGGGGAGTTCAACGGCTATGGCTACACCTTC. This gives the protein CAIGEGEFNGYGYTF.